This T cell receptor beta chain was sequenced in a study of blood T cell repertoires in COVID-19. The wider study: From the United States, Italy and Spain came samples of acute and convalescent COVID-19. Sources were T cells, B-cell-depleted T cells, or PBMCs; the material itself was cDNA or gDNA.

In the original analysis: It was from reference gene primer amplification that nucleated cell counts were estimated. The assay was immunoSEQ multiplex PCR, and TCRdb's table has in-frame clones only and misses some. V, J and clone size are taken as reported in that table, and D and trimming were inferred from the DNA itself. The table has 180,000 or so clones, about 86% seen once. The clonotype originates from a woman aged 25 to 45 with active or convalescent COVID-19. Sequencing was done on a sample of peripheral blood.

This CDR3 is CASSRKQGTNTEAFF. CDR3 DNA: TGTGCCAGCAGCAGAAAACAGGGGACTAACACTGAAGCTTTCTTT. The J gene is TRBJ1-1, the V gene TRBV7-8; 7 bases are a match to TRBD1. Trimming removed 5 bases from V and 2 bases from J; junction bases left unmatched: 8. The CDR3 is made up of 15 amino acids. The V gene's germline CDR1 is SGHVS and CDR2 FQNEAQ. Full variable domain (rest looked up from reference TRBV7-8 and TRBJ1-1): GAGVSQSPRYKVAKRGQDVALRCDPISGHVSLFWYQQALGQGPEFLTYFQNEAQLDKSGLPSDRFFAERPEGSVSTLKIQRTQQEDSAVYLCASSRKQGTNTEAFFGQGTRLTVV.